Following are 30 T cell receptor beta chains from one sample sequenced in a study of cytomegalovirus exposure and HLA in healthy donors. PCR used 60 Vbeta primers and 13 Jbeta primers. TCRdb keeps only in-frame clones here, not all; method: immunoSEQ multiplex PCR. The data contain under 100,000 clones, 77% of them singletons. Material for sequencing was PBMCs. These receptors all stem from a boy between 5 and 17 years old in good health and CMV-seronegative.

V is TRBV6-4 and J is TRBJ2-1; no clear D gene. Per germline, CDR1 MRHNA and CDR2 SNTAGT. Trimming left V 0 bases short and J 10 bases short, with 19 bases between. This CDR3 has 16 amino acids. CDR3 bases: TGTGCCAGCAGTGACTCTAAAAGAACCCCAGAGGTAGAGCAGTTCTTC. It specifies CASSDSKRTPEVEQFF.

The CDR3 protein is CASSQDQGGGEKLFF. For the CDR3, the DNA is TGCGCCAGCAGCCAAGATCAAGGGGGAGGGGAAAAACTGTTTTTT. This sequence joins TRBV4-3 and TRBJ1-4; D is perhaps TRBD1 (6 bases). V lost 0 bases and J lost 8, with 13 bases in between. Germline lookup yields CDR1 LGHNA and CDR2 YSLEER. The CDR3 length is 15 residues.

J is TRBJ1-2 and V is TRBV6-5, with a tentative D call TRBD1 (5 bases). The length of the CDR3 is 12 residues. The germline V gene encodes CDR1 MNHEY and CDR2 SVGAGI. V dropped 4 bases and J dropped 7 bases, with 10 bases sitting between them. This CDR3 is CASSFQGAGYTF. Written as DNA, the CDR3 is TGTGCCAGCAGTTTCCAGGGTGCTGGCTACACCTTC.

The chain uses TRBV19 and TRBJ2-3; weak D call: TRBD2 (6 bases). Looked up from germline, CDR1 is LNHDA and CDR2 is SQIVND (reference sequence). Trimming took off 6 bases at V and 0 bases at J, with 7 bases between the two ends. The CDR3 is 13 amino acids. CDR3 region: CASSGSSTDTQYF. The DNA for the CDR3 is TGTGCCAGTAGCGGGAGTAGCACAGATACGCAGTATTTT.

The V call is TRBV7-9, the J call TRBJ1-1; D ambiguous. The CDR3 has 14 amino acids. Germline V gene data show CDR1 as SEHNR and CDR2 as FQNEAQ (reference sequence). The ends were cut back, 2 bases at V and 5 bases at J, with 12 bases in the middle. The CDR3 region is CASSLSAGGTEAFF. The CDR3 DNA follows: TGTGCCAGCAGCTTAAGTGCAGGTGGGACTGAAGCTTTCTTT.

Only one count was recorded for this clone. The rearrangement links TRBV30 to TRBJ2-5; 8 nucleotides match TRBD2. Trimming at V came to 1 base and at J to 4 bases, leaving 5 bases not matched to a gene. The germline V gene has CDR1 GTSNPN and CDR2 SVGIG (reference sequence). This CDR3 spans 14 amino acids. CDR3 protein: CAWSDGRERETQYF. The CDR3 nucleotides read TGTGCCTGGAGTGACGGGAGGGAGAGAGAGACCCAGTACTTC. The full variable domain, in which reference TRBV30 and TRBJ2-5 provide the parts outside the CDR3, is SQTIHQWPATLVQPVGSPLSLECTVEGTSNPNLYWYRQAAGRGLQLLFYSVGIGQISSEVPQNLSASRPQDRQFILSSKKLLLSDSGFYLCAWSDGRERETQYFGPGTRLLVL.

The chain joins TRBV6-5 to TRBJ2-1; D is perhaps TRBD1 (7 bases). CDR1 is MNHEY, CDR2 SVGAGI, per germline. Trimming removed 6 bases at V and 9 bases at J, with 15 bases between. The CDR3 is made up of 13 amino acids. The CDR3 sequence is CASSLLAGGEQFF. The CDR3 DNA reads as TGTGCCAGCAGCCTACTAGCAGGGGGTGAGCAGTTCTTC.

The CDR3 nucleotides read TGTGCCAGCAGCTCGGACAGGGGGGACGGCTATGGCTACACCTTC. This codes for CASSSDRGDGYGYTF. The J gene is TRBJ1-2, the V gene TRBV28; 10 bases map to TRBD1. CDR3 size: 15 residues. Losses at the gene ends were 6 bases for V and 4 bases for J; bases not matched to a gene: 8. Germline V gene lookup returns CDR1 MDHEN and CDR2 SYDVKM.

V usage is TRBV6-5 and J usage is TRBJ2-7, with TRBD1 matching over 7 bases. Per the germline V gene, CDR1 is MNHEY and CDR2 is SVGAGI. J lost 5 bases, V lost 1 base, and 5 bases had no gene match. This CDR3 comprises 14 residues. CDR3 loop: CASSYFGQGDEQYF. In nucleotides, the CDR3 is TGTGCCAGCAGTTACTTTGGCCAGGGGGACGAGCAGTACTTC.

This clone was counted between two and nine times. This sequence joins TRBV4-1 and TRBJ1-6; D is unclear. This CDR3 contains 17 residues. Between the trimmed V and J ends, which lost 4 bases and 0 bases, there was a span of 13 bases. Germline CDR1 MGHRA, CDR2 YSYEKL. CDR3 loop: CASSPGPGSSYNSPLHF. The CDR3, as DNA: TGCGCCAGCAGCCCTGGCCCGGGAAGCTCCTATAATTCACCCCTCCACTTT.

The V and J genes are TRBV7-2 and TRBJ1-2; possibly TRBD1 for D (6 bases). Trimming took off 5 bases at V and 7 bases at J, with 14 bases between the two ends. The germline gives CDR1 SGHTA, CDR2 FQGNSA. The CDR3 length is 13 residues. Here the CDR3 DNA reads TGTGCCAGCAGCCTACACAGGGATGCTGGCTACACCTTC. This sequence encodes CASSLHRDAGYTF. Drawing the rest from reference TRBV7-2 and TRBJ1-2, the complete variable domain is GAGVSQSPSNKVTEKGKDVELRCDPISGHTALYWYRQSLGQGLEFLIYFQGNSAPDKSGLPSDRFSAERTGGSVSTLTIQRTQQEDSAVYLCASSLHRDAGYTFGSGTRLTVV.

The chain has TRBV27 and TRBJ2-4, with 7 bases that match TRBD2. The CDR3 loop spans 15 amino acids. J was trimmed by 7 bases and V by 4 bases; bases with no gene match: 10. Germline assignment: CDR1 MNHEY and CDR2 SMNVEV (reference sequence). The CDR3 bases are TGTGCCAGCAGTTCTCCACCTAGCGGAGTGAACATTCAGTACTTC. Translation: CASSSPPSGVNIQYF.

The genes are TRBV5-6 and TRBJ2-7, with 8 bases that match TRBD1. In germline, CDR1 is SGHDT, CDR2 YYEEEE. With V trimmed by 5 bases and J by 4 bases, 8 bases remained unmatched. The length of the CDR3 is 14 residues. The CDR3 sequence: CASSPTGGIYEQYF. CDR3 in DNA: TGTGCCAGCAGTCCTACAGGGGGGATATACGAGCAGTACTTC.

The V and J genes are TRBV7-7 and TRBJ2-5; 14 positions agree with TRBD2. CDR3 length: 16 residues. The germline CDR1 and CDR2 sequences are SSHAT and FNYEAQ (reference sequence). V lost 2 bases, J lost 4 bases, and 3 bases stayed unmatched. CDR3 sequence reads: CASSLSGLAGVETQYF. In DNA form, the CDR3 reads TGTGCCAGCAGCTTATCGGGACTAGCGGGAGTAGAGACCCAGTACTTC.

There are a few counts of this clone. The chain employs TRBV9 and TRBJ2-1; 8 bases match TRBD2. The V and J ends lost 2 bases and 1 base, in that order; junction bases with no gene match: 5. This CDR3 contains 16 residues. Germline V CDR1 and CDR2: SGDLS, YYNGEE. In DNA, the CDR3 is TGTGCCAGCAGCGTCCAGCGGGAGAAATCCTACAATGAGCAGTTCTTC. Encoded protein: CASSVQREKSYNEQFF. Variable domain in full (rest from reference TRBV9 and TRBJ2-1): DSGVTQTPKHLITATGQRVTLRCSPRSGDLSVYWYQQSLDQGLQFLIQYYNGEERAKGNILERFSAQQFPDLHSELNLSSLELGDSALYFCASSVQREKSYNEQFFGPGTRLTVL.

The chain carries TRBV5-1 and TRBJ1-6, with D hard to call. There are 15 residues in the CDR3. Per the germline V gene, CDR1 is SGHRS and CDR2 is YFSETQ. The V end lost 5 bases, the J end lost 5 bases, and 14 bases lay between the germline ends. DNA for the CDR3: TGCGCCAGCAGTTTGCCTACCGGGAATAATTCACCCCTCCACTTT. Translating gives CASSLPTGNNSPLHF.

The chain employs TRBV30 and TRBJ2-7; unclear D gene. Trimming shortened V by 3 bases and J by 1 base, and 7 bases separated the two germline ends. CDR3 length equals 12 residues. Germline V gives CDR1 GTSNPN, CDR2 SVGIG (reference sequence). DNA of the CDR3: TGTGCCTGGAGGTCCACATCCTACGAGCAGTACTTC. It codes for CAWRSTSYEQYF. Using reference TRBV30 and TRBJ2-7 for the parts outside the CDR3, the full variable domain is SQTIHQWPATLVQPVGSPLSLECTVEGTSNPNLYWYRQAAGRGLQLLFYSVGIGQISSEVPQNLSASRPQDRQFILSSKKLLLSDSGFYLCAWRSTSYEQYFGPGTRLTVT.

CDR3 loop: CASSRSRGRDTEAFF. The CDR3 nucleotides are TGTGCCAGCAGCCGCTCGCGGGGGCGTGACACTGAAGCTTTCTTT. The rearrangement joins TRBV4-2 to TRBJ1-1; D possibly corresponds to TRBD1 (6 bases). Germline CDR1 reads LGHNA; CDR2 reads YNFKEQ. The CDR3 sequence is 15 residues long. Trimming pared 4 bases from V and 3 bases from J, leaving 15 bases between.

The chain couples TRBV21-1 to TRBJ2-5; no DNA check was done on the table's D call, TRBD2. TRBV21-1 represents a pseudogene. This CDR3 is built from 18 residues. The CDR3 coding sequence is TGTGCCAGCAGCAAAACTTATACCGGGACTAGGGCCCAAGAGGCCCAGTACTTC. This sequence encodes CASSKTYTGTRAQEAQYF.

CDR3 sequence reads: CSVAPGGGQFF. DNA of the CDR3: TGCAGCGTTGCCCCGGGGGGCGGTCAGTTCTTC. The V call is TRBV29-1, the J call TRBJ2-1; possible D gene TRBD2, 7 bases. Germline CDR1 is SQVTM and CDR2 is ANQGSEA. The CDR3 is 11 amino acids. The V and J ends lost 4 bases and 13 bases respectively, with 14 bases between them.

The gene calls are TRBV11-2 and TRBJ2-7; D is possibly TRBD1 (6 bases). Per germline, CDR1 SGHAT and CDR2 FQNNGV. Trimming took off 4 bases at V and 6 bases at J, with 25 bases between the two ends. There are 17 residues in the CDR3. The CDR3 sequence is CASSSRMSGTGTFEQYF. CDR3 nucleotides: TGTGCCAGCAGCTCGAGAATGAGTGGTACGGGGACATTCGAGCAGTACTTC.

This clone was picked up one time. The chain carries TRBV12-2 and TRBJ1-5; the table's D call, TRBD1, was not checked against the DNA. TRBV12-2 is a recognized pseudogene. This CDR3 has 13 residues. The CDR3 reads CASRPRGNQPQHF. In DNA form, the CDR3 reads TGTGCAAGTCGCCCGAGGGGGAATCAGCCCCAGCATTTT.

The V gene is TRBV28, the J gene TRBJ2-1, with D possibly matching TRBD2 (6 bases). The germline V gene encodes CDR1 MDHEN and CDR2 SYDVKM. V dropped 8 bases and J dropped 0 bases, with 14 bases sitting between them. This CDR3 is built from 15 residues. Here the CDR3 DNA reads TGTGCCAGCTTGGAGGGTTCCAGCTCCTACAATGAGCAGTTCTTC. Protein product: CASLEGSSSYNEQFF.

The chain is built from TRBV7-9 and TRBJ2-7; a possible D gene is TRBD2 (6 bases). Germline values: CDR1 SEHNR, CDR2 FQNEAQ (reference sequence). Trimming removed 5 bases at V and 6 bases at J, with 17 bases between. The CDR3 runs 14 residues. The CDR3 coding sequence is TGTGCCAGCAGCCGGCGGGACGGAGGGCGCGAGCAGTACTTC. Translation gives CASSRRDGGREQYF.

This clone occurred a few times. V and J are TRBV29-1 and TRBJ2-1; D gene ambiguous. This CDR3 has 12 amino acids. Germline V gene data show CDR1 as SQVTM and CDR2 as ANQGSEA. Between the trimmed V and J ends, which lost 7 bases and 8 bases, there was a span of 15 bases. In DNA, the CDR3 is TGCAGCGGTTTTCTCACTTTCGATGAGCAGTTCTTC. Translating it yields CSGFLTFDEQFF.

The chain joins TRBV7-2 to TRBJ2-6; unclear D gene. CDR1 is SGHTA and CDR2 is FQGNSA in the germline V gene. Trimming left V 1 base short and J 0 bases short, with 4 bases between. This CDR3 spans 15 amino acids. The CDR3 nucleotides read TGTGCCAGCAGCTTAGGCGTCTCTGGGGCCAACGTCCTGACTTTC. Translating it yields CASSLGVSGANVLTF.

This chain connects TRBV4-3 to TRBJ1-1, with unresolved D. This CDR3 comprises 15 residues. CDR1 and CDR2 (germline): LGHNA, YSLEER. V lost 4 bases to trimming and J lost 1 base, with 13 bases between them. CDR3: CASSRVVQQNTEAFF. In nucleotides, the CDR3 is TGCGCCAGCAGCCGAGTCGTACAGCAGAACACTGAAGCTTTCTTT.

CDR3: CSVLYSGTSYGYTF. For the CDR3, the DNA is TGCAGCGTCCTATACTCCGGGACAAGCTATGGCTACACCTTC. V usage is TRBV29-1 and J usage is TRBJ1-2; D is perhaps TRBD1 (6 bases). Trimming took 6 bases from V and 4 from J, leaving 18 bases between them. The CDR3 length is 14 residues. Germline V gene sequence: CDR1 SQVTM, CDR2 ANQGSEA.

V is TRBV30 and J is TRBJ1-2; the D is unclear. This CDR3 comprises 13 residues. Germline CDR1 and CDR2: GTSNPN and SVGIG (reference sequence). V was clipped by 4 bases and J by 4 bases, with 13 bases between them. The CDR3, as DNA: TGTGCCTGGATCGGGGATCCTCCCTATGGCTACACCTTC. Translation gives CAWIGDPPYGYTF.

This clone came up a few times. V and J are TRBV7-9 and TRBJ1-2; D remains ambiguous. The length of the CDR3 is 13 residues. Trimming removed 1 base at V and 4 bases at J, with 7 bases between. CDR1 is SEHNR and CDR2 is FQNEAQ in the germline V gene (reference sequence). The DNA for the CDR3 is TGTGCCAGCAGCTTAGACAGCCTCTATGGCTACACCTTC. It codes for CASSLDSLYGYTF.